The rows below give T cell receptor beta chains drawn from one sample of a study of shared clonotypes between healthy human individuals. The data were produced by immunoSEQ multiplex PCR, yet TCRdb's version contains in-frame clones alone and is incomplete. The sample includes fewer than 550,000 clones, 60% to 80% of them seen just once. The specimen sequenced was PBMCs. These receptors were taken from a woman aged 40 to 50 in good health. Some clones in this sample may be carry-over from other donors' samples. Each CDR3 is given with its conserved first and last residue. D genes are given only for firm matches. Clone sizes are given selectively: once, few, many, or a class where the clone is expanded.

>few|TRBV18|.|TRBJ2-5
CASSPQEIQYF
TGTGCCAGCTCACCACAGGAGATCCAGTACTTC
>.|TRBV9|.|TRBJ2-1
CASSSRDWYSYNEQFF
TGTGCCAGCAGCTCCCGAGACTGGTACTCCTACAATGAGCAGTTCTTC
>few|TRBV19|.|TRBJ2-3
CASRSNTDTQYF
TGTGCCAGTAGATCCAACACAGATACGCAGTATTTT
>few|TRBV5-1|TRBD2|TRBJ2-7
CASSLAPATSGRYYEQYF
TGCGCCAGCAGCTTGGCCCCAGCAACTAGCGGGAGGTACTACGAGCAGTACTTC
>.|TRBV5-1|TRBD1|TRBJ2-2
CASSYHDRGSTGELFF
TGCGCCAGCAGCTACCACGACAGGGGATCCACCGGGGAGCTGTTTTTT
>.|TRBV5-6|TRBD1|TRBJ1-2
CASSFGQGAYTF
TGTGCCAGCAGCTTCGGACAGGGGGCATACACCTTC
>.|TRBV10-3|TRBD1|TRBJ2-7
CAIKGGQGLYEQYF
TGTGCCATCAAAGGGGGACAGGGGCTGTACGAGCAGTACTTC
>many|TRBV7-2|TRBD1|TRBJ1-5
CASSLGQGRPQPQHF
TGTGCCAGCAGCTTAGGACAGGGGCGGCCTCAGCCCCAGCATTTT
>.|TRBV2|.|TRBJ1-1
CASSEAANTEAFF
TGTGCCAGCAGTGAAGCGGCGAACACTGAAGCTTTCTTT
>.|TRBV9|.|TRBJ2-1
CASSVSVFSYNEQFF
TGTGCCAGCAGCGTATCCGTCTTTTCCTACAATGAGCAGTTCTTC
>.|TRBV7-9|TRBD1|TRBJ2-1
CASSLWDRGNDEQFF
TGTGCCAGCAGCTTATGGGACAGGGGAAACGATGAGCAGTTCTTC
>few|TRBV5-4|TRBD2|TRBJ2-5
CASSLSSGRAQETQYF
TGTGCCAGCAGCCTATCTAGCGGGAGGGCCCAAGAGACCCAGTACTTC
>.|TRBV7-2|.|TRBJ2-3
CASSLGGEAGVDTQYF
TGTGCCAGCAGCTTAGGGGGGGAAGCGGGCGTGGATACGCAGTATTTT
>.|TRBV20-1|.|TRBJ2-7
CSARAVYEQYF
TGCAGTGCTAGAGCCGTCTACGAGCAGTACTTC
>once|TRBV7-2|.|TRBJ2-1
CASSSIPGNEQFF
TGTGCCAGCAGCTCCATTCCGGGGAATGAGCAGTTCTTC
>.|TRBV5-4|TRBD1|TRBJ1-2
CASSTRTGEGYTF
TGTGCCAGCAGCACTCGGACAGGGGAAGGCTACACCTTC
>.|TRBV6-1|TRBD1|TRBJ1-1
CASSALRGSNTEAFF
TGTGCCAGCAGTGCCCTCAGGGGGTCGAACACTGAAGCTTTCTTT
>.|TRBV27|.|TRBJ2-7
CASSPPPGLMYEQYF
TGTGCCAGCAGTCCACCTCCCGGACTGATGTACGAGCAGTACTTC
>once|TRBV5-1|TRBD2|TRBJ2-7
CASSPGLAVEEQYF
TGCGCCAGCAGCCCGGGACTAGCGGTCGAAGAGCAGTACTTC
>.|TRBV19|TRBD1|TRBJ1-1
CASRRRQGLNTEAFF
TGTGCCAGTAGAAGAAGACAGGGATTGAACACTGAAGCTTTCTTT
>few|TRBV30|TRBD1|TRBJ1-1
CAWDTGARAEAFF
TGTGCCTGGGATACAGGGGCGAGAGCTGAAGCTTTCTTT
>.|TRBV28|.|TRBJ2-7
CASRTVNSYEQYF
TGTGCCAGCAGGACAGTCAACTCCTACGAGCAGTACTTC
>.|TRBV29-1|.|TRBJ2-3
CSVEDLGPAGTDTQYF
TGCAGCGTTGAAGATCTGGGCCCGGCGGGCACAGATACGCAGTATTTT
>.|TRBV2|.|TRBJ1-4
CASSEQGKLFF
TGTGCCAGCAGTGAGCAGGGCAAACTGTTTTTT
>.|TRBV7-9|.|TRBJ2-7
CASSRSGLLSYEQYF
TGTGCCAGCAGCAGAAGCGGACTTCTCTCCTACGAGCAGTACTTC
>.|TRBV21-1|.|TRBJ2-1
CASSKAPAAGGIYNEQFF
TGTGCCAGCAGCAAAGCCCCAGCGGCGGGAGGCATCTACAATGAGCAGTTCTTC
>.|TRBV7-2|.|TRBJ2-5
CASSLVTSPPQYF
TGTGCCAGCAGCTTAGTTACTAGCCCCCCACAGTACTTC